This T cell receptor (beta chain) appears in the sequencing data of a study of response to subunit inactivated influenza vaccine. Trimming cost V 6 bases and J 5 bases, with 17 bases left between them. The CDR3 consists of 13 residues. Germline V CDR1 and CDR2: SQVTM, ANQGSEA. TCRdb ran MiXCR on the RT-PCR reads and lists one entry per CDR3 protein. The sample consists of more than 700,000 distinct CDR3 sequences, 21% of them appearing once. In the case of this clonotype: Its antigen is unknown.

Study results and caveats: Authors suggested each seasonal flu vaccination may recruit only limited numbers of new T cells.

This sequence originates from a man aged 45-65 years who received an inactivated influenza vaccine. This sample comprised PBMCs from blood, obtained roughly 5 days after vaccination. This chain joins TRBV29-1 and TRBJ2-7, with D perhaps being TRBD1 or TRBD2 (5 bases each). CDR3 sequence (DNA): TGCAGCGTCCCTTGGGGGAGTCCCCACGAGCAGTACTTC. Encoded protein: CSVPWGSPHEQYF.